Below are 16 T cell receptor beta chains sequenced from a single sample in a study of blood T cell repertoires in COVID-19. The data were produced by immunoSEQ multiplex PCR, yet TCRdb's version contains in-frame clones alone and is incomplete. The repertoire includes about 240,000 clones, around 83% of them detected once, and around 8% sits in the top ten. Sequencing was performed on peripheral blood. These receptors all stem from a woman older than 75 with COVID-19, enrolled during active disease.

The V call is TRBV7-2, the J call TRBJ1-1; 12 bases agree with TRBD1. Germline trimming cut 0 bases from V and 12 bases from J; bases unmatched to any gene: 11. Germline V gene sequence: CDR1 SGHTA, CDR2 FQGNSA. The CDR3 loop spans 16 amino acids. The chain's CDR3 is CASSLASGTGGKVTFF. The DNA of the CDR3 is TGTGCCAGCAGCTTAGCATCCGGGACAGGGGGCAAGGTGACTTTCTTT.

The rearrangement joins TRBV5-1 to TRBJ2-2; 10 nucleotides agree with TRBD2. The length of the CDR3 is 15 residues. The J segment lost 4 bases and the V segment lost 5 bases, leaving 5 bases of the junction unmatched. The germline gives CDR1 SGHRS, CDR2 YFSETQ. The DNA of the CDR3 is TGCGCCAGCAGTGAACGGACTAGCGGCACCGGGGAGCTGTTTTTT. Its protein product is CASSERTSGTGELFF. The full variable domain, its missing parts supplied by reference TRBV5-1 and TRBJ2-2, is KAGVTQTPRYLIKTRGQQVTLSCSPISGHRSVSWYQQTPGQGLQFLFEYFSETQRNKGNFPGRFSGRQFSNSRSEMNVSTLELGDSALYLCASSERTSGTGELFFGEGSRLTVL.

The chain couples TRBV7-9 to TRBJ2-1; a possible D gene is TRBD1 (6 bases). This CDR3 has 16 amino acids. With 5 bases removed from V and 2 bases from J, the gap between germline ends came to 16 bases. Germline V CDR1 and CDR2: SEHNR, FQNEAQ (reference sequence). CDR3 residues: CASSPYQGSPYNEQFF. The CDR3 DNA sequence: TGTGCCAGCAGCCCCTACCAGGGGAGCCCCTACAATGAGCAGTTCTTC.

The chain is built from TRBV7-8 and TRBJ1-2, with 9 positions matching TRBD1. Germline trimming cut 1 base from V and 7 bases from J; bases unmatched to any gene: 1. Germline loops: CDR1 SGHVS, CDR2 FQNEAQ. The CDR3 is made up of 13 amino acids. This CDR3 is CASSLDRGLGYTF. The CDR3 nucleotides are TGTGCCAGCAGCTTAGACAGGGGGCTTGGCTACACCTTC.

Here the CDR3 reads CASSPLTSGRFSNEQFF. The CDR3 DNA follows: TGTGCCAGCAGCCCCCTGACTAGCGGGAGGTTTAGCAATGAGCAGTTCTTC. The gene calls are TRBV3-1 (or the pseudogene TRBV3-2) and TRBJ2-1, with 13 bases identical to TRBD2. Germline CDR1 and CDR2: LGHDT and YNNKEL (reference sequence). This CDR3 is built from 17 residues. Germline trimming cut 4 bases from V and 6 bases from J; bases unmatched to any gene: 9.

This chain links TRBV28 with TRBJ1-5; 7 bases align to TRBD1. The J segment lost 9 bases and the V segment lost 5 bases, leaving 13 bases of the junction unmatched. This CDR3 contains 15 residues. Germline V gives CDR1 MDHEN, CDR2 SYDVKM. The CDR3 DNA follows: TGTGCCAGCAGTGCCCCGCAGGGGGTGGAGCGGCCCCAGCATTTT. Translated: CASSAPQGVERPQHF.

This rearrangement joins TRBV29-1 to TRBJ2-5, with 9 bases lining up with TRBD1. The CDR3 has 15 amino acids. Germline CDR1 and CDR2: SQVTM and ANQGSEA. The ends lost 6 bases at V and 5 bases at J; junction bases unmatched: 13. CDR3 DNA sequence: TGCAGCGTCTTAACCGGGACAGGGTCTATGGAGACCCAGTACTTC. Its protein product is CSVLTGTGSMETQYF.

This sequence joins TRBV13 and TRBJ2-4; the match to TRBD1 covers 8 bases. Germline-derived CDR1 and CDR2 are PRHDT and FYEKMQ (reference sequence). This CDR3 is 13 amino acids long. The ends lost 5 bases at V and 6 bases at J; junction bases unmatched: 3. CDR3 loop: CASSKDRVNIQYF. The CDR3 DNA sequence: TGTGCCAGCAGCAAGGACAGGGTAAACATTCAGTACTTC. The full variable domain, in which reference TRBV13 and TRBJ2-4 provide the parts outside the CDR3, is AAGVIQSPRHLIKEKRETATLKCYPIPRHDTVYWYQQGPGQDPQFLISFYEKMQSDKGSIPDRFSAQQFSDYHSELNMSSLELGDSALYFCASSKDRVNIQYFGAGTRLSVL.

The V call is TRBV18, the J call TRBJ1-1; tentative D call: TRBD1 (5 bases). CDR1 and CDR2 from the germline V gene are KGHSH and LQKENI. The CDR3 is 15 amino acids. Trimming stripped 3 bases from V and 0 bases from J, with 11 bases between. The CDR3 reads CASSPPWGLNTEAFF. In DNA, the CDR3 is TGTGCCAGCTCACCTCCCTGGGGCCTGAACACTGAAGCTTTCTTT.

The chain employs TRBV7-2 and TRBJ1-1, with TRBD1 matching 8 bases. Germline values: CDR1 SGHTA, CDR2 FQGNSA. V shed 8 bases and J 10 bases; nucleotides not matched to a gene: 18. CDR3 length equals 15 residues. For the CDR3, the DNA is TGTGCCAGCCTCTATCCCAGGACAGGGAGCTCTGGAGCTTTCTTT. It encodes CASLYPRTGSSGAFF.

V is TRBV4-2 and J is TRBJ1-2; 10 nucleotides line up with TRBD1. CDR1 and CDR2 (germline): LGHNA, YNFKEQ. The CDR3 runs 15 residues. V was clipped by 0 bases and J by 7 bases; unmatched bases: 5. The CDR3 loop reads CASSQETGGLGGYTF. CDR3 bases: TGTGCCAGCAGCCAAGAGACAGGGGGCTTGGGTGGCTACACCTTC.

The gene calls are TRBV24-1 and TRBJ2-5; 11 bases agree with TRBD1. The germline V gene has CDR1 KGHDR and CDR2 SFDVKD. V dropped 3 bases and J dropped 5; count of bases not matched to a gene: 10. The length of the CDR3 is 17 residues. CDR3 nucleotide sequence: TGTGCCACCAGTGATCTTCGGACAGGGGGCTCTATGGAGACCCAGTACTTC. Translated: CATSDLRTGGSMETQYF.

V gene TRBV11-2 combines with J gene TRBJ1-1; TRBD1 aligns across 7 bases. The CDR3 loop spans 15 amino acids. CDR1 is SGHAT and CDR2 is FQNNGV in the germline V gene. After removal of 5 bases from V and 6 bases from J, the junction contained 12 bases not matched to a gene. CDR3 protein: CASSPSQGVMAEAFF. The DNA for the CDR3 is TGTGCCAGCAGCCCCTCTCAGGGGGTGATGGCTGAAGCTTTCTTT.

This clone was observed a few times. The V gene is TRBV7-6, the J gene TRBJ2-3; unclear D gene. V lost 5 bases, J lost 6 bases, and 18 bases lay in between. Germline V lookup: CDR1 SGHVS, CDR2 FNYEAQ. The CDR3 contains 15 residues. For the CDR3, the DNA is TGTGCCAGCAGCGAGTATCTTTCATACGGGGATACGCAGTATTTT. Translation gives CASSEYLSYGDTQYF. The full variable domain, its missing parts supplied by reference TRBV7-6 and TRBJ2-3, is GAGVSQSPRYKVTKRGQDVALRCDPISGHVSLYWYRQALGQGPEFLTYFNYEAQQDKSGLPNDRFSAERPEGSISTLTIQRTEQRDSAMYRCASSEYLSYGDTQYFGPGTRLTVL.

J is TRBJ2-1 and V is TRBV10-3; TRBD1 is a possible D gene (5 bases). The CDR3 sequence is 13 residues long. Trimming pared 2 bases from V and 4 bases from J, leaving 6 bases between. Germline CDR1 reads ENHRY; CDR2 reads SYGVKD. The CDR3 spells CAISERQYNEQFF. The CDR3 nucleotides are TGTGCCATCAGTGAGAGACAGTACAATGAGCAGTTCTTC.

The CDR3 sequence: CASSLQGQGAGEQFF. CDR3 sequence (DNA): TGCGCCAGCAGCCTCCAGGGACAGGGGGCAGGTGAGCAGTTCTTC. The chain employs TRBV5-1 and TRBJ2-1, with 12 bases identical to TRBD1. The V and J ends lost 4 bases and 9 bases, in that order; junction bases with no gene match: 8. Germline CDR1 reads SGHRS; CDR2 reads YFSETQ. The CDR3 spans 15 residues. Based on the CDR3 plus reference TRBV5-1 and TRBJ2-1, the full variable domain is KAGVTQTPRYLIKTRGQQVTLSCSPISGHRSVSWYQQTPGQGLQFLFEYFSETQRNKGNFPGRFSGRQFSNSRSEMNVSTLELGDSALYLCASSLQGQGAGEQFFGPGTRLTVL.